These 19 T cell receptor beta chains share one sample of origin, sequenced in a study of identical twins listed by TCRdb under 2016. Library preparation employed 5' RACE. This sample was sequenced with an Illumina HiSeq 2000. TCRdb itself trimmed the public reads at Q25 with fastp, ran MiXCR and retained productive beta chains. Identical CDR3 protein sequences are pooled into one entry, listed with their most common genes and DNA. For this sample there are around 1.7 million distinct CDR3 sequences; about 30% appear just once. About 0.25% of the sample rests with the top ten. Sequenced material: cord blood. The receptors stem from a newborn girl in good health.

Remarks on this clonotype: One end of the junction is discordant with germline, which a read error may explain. CDR3 bases: TGTGCCAGCAGGCCGACAGTTCTAAATCACCCCCAGCATTTT. This codes for CASRPTVLNHPQHF. The chain couples TRBV2 to TRBJ1-5, with D possibly TRBD1 on 5 matching bases. From germline, CDR1 is SNHLY and CDR2 FYNNEI. The length of the CDR3 is 14 residues.

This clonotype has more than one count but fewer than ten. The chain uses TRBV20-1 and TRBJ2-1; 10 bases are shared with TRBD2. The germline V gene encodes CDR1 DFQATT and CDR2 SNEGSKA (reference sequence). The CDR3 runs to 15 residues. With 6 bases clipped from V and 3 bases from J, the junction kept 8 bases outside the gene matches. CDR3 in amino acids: CSARGSGGLYNEQFF. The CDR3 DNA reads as TGCAGTGCCCGTGGTAGCGGGGGGCTCTACAATGAGCAGTTCTTC.

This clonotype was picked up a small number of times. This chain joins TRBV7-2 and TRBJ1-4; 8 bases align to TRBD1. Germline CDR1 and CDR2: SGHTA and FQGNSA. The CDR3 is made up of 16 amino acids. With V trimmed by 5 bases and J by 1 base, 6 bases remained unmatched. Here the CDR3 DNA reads TGTGCCAGCAGCCTACACAGGGGGGGAACTAATGAAAAACTGTTTTTT. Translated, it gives CASSLHRGGTNEKLFF.

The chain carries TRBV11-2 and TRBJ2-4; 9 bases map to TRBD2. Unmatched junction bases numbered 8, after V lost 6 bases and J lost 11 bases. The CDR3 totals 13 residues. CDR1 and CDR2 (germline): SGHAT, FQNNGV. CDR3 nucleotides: TGTGCCAGCAGGGGACTAGCCAAAACCGTTCAGTACTTC. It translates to CASRGLAKTVQYF.

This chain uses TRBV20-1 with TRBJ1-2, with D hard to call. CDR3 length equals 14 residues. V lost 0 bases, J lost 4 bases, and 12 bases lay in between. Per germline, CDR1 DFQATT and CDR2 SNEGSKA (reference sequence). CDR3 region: CSARDTDIGYGYTF. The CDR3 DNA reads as TGCAGTGCTAGAGATACCGACATCGGCTATGGCTACACCTTC.

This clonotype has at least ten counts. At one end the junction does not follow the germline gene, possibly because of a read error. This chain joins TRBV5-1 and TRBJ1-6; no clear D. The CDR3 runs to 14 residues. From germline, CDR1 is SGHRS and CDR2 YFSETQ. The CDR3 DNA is TGTGCCAGCAGCTTGAGGCAATATAATTCACCCCTCCACTTT. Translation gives CASSLRQYNSPLHF.

CDR3 in DNA: TGCGCCAGCAGCTTTGATCCTGAGCGCCCCGCGAACACCGGGGAGCTGTTTTTT. This encodes CASSFDPERPANTGELFF. The rearrangement joins TRBV5-1 to TRBJ2-2; no clear D gene. Trimming left V 2 bases short and J 0 bases short, with 17 bases between. The CDR3 consists of 18 residues. Germline CDR1 and CDR2: SGHRS and YFSETQ.

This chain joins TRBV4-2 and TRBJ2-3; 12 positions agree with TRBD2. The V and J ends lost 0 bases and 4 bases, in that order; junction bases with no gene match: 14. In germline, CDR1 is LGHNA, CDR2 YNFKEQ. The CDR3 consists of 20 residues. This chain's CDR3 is CASSQDLSELAGGRADTQYF. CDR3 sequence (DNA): TGTGCCAGCAGCCAAGATCTTAGCGAGCTAGCGGGGGGGCGGGCAGATACGCAGTATTTT.

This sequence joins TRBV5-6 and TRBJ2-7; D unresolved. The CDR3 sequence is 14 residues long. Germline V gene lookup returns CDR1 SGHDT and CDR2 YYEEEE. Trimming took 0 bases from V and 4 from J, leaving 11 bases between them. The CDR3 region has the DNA TGTGCCAGCAGCTTGGGGGCCTACAGTTACGAGCAGTACTTC. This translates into CASSLGAYSYEQYF. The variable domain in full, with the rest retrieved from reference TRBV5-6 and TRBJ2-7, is DAGVTQSPTHLIKTRGQQVTLRCSPKSGHDTVSWYQQALGQGPQFIFQYYEEEERQRGNFPDRFSGHQFPNYSSELNVNALLLGDSALYLCASSLGAYSYEQYFGPGTRLTVT.

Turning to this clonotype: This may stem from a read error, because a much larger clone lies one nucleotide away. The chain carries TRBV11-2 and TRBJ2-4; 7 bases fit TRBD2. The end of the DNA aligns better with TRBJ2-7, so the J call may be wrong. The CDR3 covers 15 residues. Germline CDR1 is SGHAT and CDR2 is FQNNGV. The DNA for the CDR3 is TGTGCCTGCAGCTTAGATTTTACTAGCGTCTACGAGCAGTACTTC. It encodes CACSLDFTSVYEQYF.

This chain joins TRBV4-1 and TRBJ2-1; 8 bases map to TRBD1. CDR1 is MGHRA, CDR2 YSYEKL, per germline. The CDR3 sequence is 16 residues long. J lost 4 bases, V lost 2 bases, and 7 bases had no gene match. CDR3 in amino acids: CASSQPSRDRYNEQFF. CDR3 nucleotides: TGCGCCAGCAGCCAACCGTCCCGGGACAGGTACAATGAGCAGTTCTTC.

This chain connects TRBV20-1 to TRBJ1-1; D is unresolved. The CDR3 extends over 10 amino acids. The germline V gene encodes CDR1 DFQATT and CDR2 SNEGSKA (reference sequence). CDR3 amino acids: CRPQNAEAFF. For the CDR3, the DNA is TGCAGGCCCCAAAACGCTGAAGCTTTCTTT.

CDR3: CAWSVQADTEAFF. The CDR3 DNA reads TGTGCCTGGAGTGTACAGGCGGACACTGAAGCTTTCTTT. V gene TRBV30 combines with J gene TRBJ1-1, with D possibly being TRBD1 (5 bases). The length of the CDR3 is 13 residues. Germline V CDR1 and CDR2: GTSNPN, SVGIG (reference sequence). V was trimmed by 0 bases and J by 3 bases, leaving 8 bases between them. The full variable domain, rest sourced from reference TRBV30 and TRBJ1-1, is SQTIHQWPATLVQPVGSPLSLECTVEGTSNPNLYWYRQAAGRGLQLLFYSVGIGQISSEVPQNLSASRPQDRQFILSSKKLLLSDSGFYLCAWSVQADTEAFFGQGTRLTVV.

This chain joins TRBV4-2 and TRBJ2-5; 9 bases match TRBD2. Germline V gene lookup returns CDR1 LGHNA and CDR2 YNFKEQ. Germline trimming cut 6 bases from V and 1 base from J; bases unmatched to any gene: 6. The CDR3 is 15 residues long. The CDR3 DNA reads TGTGCCAGCAGAAGATCTAGCGGGGCCCAAGAGACCCAGTACTTC. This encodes CASRRSSGAQETQYF.

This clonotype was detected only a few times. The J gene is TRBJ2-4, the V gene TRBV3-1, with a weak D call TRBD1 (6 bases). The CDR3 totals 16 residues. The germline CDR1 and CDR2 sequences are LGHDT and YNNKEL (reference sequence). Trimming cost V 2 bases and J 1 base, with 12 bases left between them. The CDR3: CASSQNRVSAKNIQYF. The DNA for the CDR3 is TGTGCCAGCAGCCAAAACAGGGTATCCGCCAAAAACATTCAGTACTTC.

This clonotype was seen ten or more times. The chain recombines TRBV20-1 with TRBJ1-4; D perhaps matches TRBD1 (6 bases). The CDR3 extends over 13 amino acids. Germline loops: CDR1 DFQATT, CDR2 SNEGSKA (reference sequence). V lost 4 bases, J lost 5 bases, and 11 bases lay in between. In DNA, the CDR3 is TGCAGTGCTAAGGGGGGGCGGAATGAAAAACTGTTTTTT. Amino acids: CSAKGGRNEKLFF.

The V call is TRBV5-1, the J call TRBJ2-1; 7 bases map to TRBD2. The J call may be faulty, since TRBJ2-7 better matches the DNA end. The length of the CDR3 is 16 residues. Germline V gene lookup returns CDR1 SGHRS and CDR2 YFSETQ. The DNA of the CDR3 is TGCGCCAGCAGCTTGGGGACTCGGCGGGAGTTCTATGAGCAGTACTTC. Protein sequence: CASSLGTRREFYEQYF.

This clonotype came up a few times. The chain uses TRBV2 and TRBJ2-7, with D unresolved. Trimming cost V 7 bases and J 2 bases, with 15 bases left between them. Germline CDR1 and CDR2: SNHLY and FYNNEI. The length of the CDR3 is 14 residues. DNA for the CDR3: TGTGCCAGCAATGGCCCAACGTTGGCCTACGAGCAGTACTTC. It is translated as CASNGPTLAYEQYF.

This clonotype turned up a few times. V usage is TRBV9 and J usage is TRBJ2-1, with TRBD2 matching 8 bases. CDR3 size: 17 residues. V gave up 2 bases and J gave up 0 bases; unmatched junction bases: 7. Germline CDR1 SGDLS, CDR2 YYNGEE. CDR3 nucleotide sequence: TGTGCCAGCAGCGTCCGTTCCGGGACTAGCTCCTACAATGAGCAGTTCTTC. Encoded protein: CASSVRSGTSSYNEQFF. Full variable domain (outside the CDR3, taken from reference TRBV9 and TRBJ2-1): DSGVTQTPKHLITATGQRVTLRCSPRSGDLSVYWYQQSLDQGLQFLIQYYNGEERAKGNILERFSAQQFPDLHSELNLSSLELGDSALYFCASSVRSGTSSYNEQFFGPGTRLTVL.